This record looks at one T cell receptor (beta chain) sequence and its context. The sample comes from a study of cytomegalovirus exposure and HLA in healthy donors. Sequencing was performed with immunoSEQ multiplex PCR; in TCRdb, only in-frame clones are kept and a portion is missing. The sample includes about 340,000 clones, around 86% seen only once; the top ten take about 0.91%. CDR3 size: 16 residues. The ends lost 2 bases at V and 4 bases at J; junction bases unmatched: 4. Germline V lookup: CDR1 SGDLS, CDR2 YYNGEE. Material: PBMCs. The rearrangement uses TRBV9 and TRBJ2-7; 15 bases are a match to TRBD2. This clonotype was sampled from a young woman in good health and CMV-seronegative. The DNA of the CDR3 is TGTGCCAGCAGCGTCGGTGGACTAGCGGGAGGGTACGAGCAGTACTTC. Translating it yields CASSVGGLAGGYEQYF.